What follows are 8 T cell receptor beta chains derived from one specimen sequenced in a study of blood T cell repertoires in COVID-19. The data were produced by immunoSEQ multiplex PCR, yet TCRdb's version contains in-frame clones alone and is incomplete. The sample has 200,000 to 250,000 clones, 85% to 90% seen once. What was sequenced was PBMCs or T cells enriched from blood (not recorded which). The receptors shown here come from a man aged 45-60 years who had been exposed to COVID-19.

This chain connects TRBV5-1 to TRBJ2-2; D gene uncertain. Trimming cost V 2 bases and J 6 bases, with 11 bases left between them. This CDR3 comprises 14 residues. Per germline, CDR1 SGHRS and CDR2 YFSETQ. The CDR3 bases are TGCGCCAGCAGCTTCTGGTCGGGTCCCGGGGAGCTGTTTTTT. Translated, it gives CASSFWSGPGELFF.

This clone has a handful of counts. The CDR3 loop reads CASSILGQYNYGYTF. The CDR3 DNA follows: TGTGCCAGCAGTATATTAGGACAGTATAACTATGGCTACACCTTC. The chain links TRBV28 to TRBJ1-2; D possibly corresponds to TRBD1 (6 bases). The CDR3 has 15 amino acids. V lost 5 bases to trimming and J lost 1 base, with 14 bases between them. Germline V gene data show CDR1 as MDHEN and CDR2 as SYDVKM.

Only one count was recorded for this clone. The V gene is TRBV6-4, the J gene TRBJ1-2, with 8 bases aligning to TRBD1. The CDR3 extends over 14 amino acids. The V segment lost 5 bases and the J segment 0 bases; nucleotides outside the gene matches: 2. The germline V gene has CDR1 MRHNA and CDR2 SNTAGT. This chain's CDR3 is CASSPTGANYGYTF. DNA of the CDR3: TGTGCCAGCAGTCCGACAGGGGCTAACTATGGCTACACCTTC.

This chain joins TRBV5-5 and TRBJ1-1, with 11 nucleotides matching TRBD1. Per germline, CDR1 SGHKS and CDR2 YYEKEE (reference sequence). V shed 4 bases, J shed 4 bases, and the junction held 3 bases outside the gene matches. There are 14 residues in the CDR3. The CDR3 DNA follows: TGTGCCAGCAGCCCTGGGACAGGGGGCACTGAAGCTTTCTTT. Encoded protein: CASSPGTGGTEAFF.

The V gene is TRBV27, the J gene TRBJ1-2, with D possibly TRBD1 on 5 matching bases. CDR1 and CDR2 (germline): MNHEY, SMNVEV (reference sequence). CDR3 length: 15 residues. The V end lost 0 bases, the J end lost 3 bases, and 11 bases lay between the germline ends. In nucleotides, the CDR3 is TGTGCCAGCAGTTTATCTATCCAGGGCCACTATGGCTACACCTTC. Its protein product is CASSLSIQGHYGYTF.

The chain combines TRBV5-6 with TRBJ1-2, with no clear D. This CDR3 has 11 residues. The V gene's germline CDR1 is SGHDT and CDR2 YYEEEE. Trimming took off 3 bases at V and 7 bases at J, with 7 bases between the two ends. CDR3 residues: CASSYRFGYTF. The CDR3 region has the DNA TGTGCCAGCAGCTACCGGTTTGGCTACACCTTC. The full variable domain, in which reference TRBV5-6 and TRBJ1-2 provide the parts outside the CDR3, is DAGVTQSPTHLIKTRGQQVTLRCSPKSGHDTVSWYQQALGQGPQFIFQYYEEEERQRGNFPDRFSGHQFPNYSSELNVNALLLGDSALYLCASSYRFGYTFGSGTRLTVV.

The chain has TRBV19 and TRBJ1-2; D call uncertain. V shed 3 bases and J shed 1 base, with 9 bases lying between them. Germline V gene data show CDR1 as LNHDA and CDR2 as SQIVND (reference sequence). This CDR3 spans 14 amino acids. For the CDR3, the DNA is TGTGCCAGTAGTATGTTCGCAGATAACTATGGCTACACCTTC. Translation: CASSMFADNYGYTF.

The V and J genes are TRBV5-6 and TRBJ2-1; 7 nucleotides align to TRBD1. Germline CDR1 reads SGHDT; CDR2 reads YYEEEE. The CDR3 loop spans 14 amino acids. The ends lost 4 bases at V and 10 bases at J; junction bases unmatched: 11. The CDR3 DNA is TGTGCCAGCAGCAGGGGGCGTGTCTTAATGGAGCAGTTCTTC. This translates into CASSRGRVLMEQFF.